What follows are 9 T cell receptor beta chains derived from one specimen sequenced in a study of CD8 T cells in ankylosing spondylitis (dated by TCRdb to 2016 to 2017). Overall study outcomes, separate from this receptor: A TCR beta motif made up of eight or nine highly homologous amino acid variants appeared to be characteristic of blood from ankylosing spondylitis patients.

No antigens are known for them. The method was 5' RACE. For sequencing, an Illumina HiSeq 2500 was employed. TCRdb ran its own pipeline on the public reads, namely fastp trimming at Q25 and MiXCR clone calling, and kept in-frame beta chains. Records with the same CDR3 protein are collapsed into one entry carrying the most frequent genes and DNA. Here the sample has over 450,000 distinct CDR3 sequences; roughly 13% occur a single time. The ten top clones hold under 7.5% of the sample. Sequencing was performed on blood, either unsorted or a sorted T cell fraction (not recorded which). These receptors came from a male donor with ankylosing spondylitis.

This clonotype was found a few times. The CDR3 region is CASRLESGTDTQYF. In DNA form, the CDR3 reads TGTGCCAGCAGGCTAGAGAGCGGAACGGATACGCAGTATTTT. V and J are TRBV7-2 and TRBJ2-3; the D gene is possibly TRBD2 (5 bases). CDR3 length: 14 residues. In germline, CDR1 is SGHTA, CDR2 FQGNSA. The V and J ends lost 6 bases and 6 bases respectively, with 16 bases between them.

This chain connects TRBV12-3 or TRBV12-4 to TRBJ1-5; tentatively, D is TRBD1 (5 bases). With 3 bases removed from V and 1 base from J, the gap between germline ends came to 16 bases. CDR3 length equals 17 residues. CDR3 coding DNA: TGTGCCAGCAGTTTCCGGTTTGGGGGGTACAGCAATCAGCCCCAGCATTTT. This translates into CASSFRFGGYSNQPQHF.

This clonotype turned up a few times. V gene TRBV5-1 combines with J gene TRBJ2-2; 7 nucleotides line up with TRBD1. The germline CDR1 and CDR2 sequences are SGHRS and YFSETQ. V was pared by 4 bases and J by 5 bases, with 11 bases of the junction left unmatched. This CDR3 region has 16 residues. The CDR3 DNA follows: TGCGCCAGCAGCCGACAGGGCGAGGTATTTACCGGGGAGCTGTTTTTT. Protein: CASSRQGEVFTGELFF. Complete variable domain (other parts from reference TRBV5-1 and TRBJ2-2): KAGVTQTPRYLIKTRGQQVTLSCSPISGHRSVSWYQQTPGQGLQFLFEYFSETQRNKGNFPGRFSGRQFSNSRSEMNVSTLELGDSALYLCASSRQGEVFTGELFFGEGSRLTVL.

In this sample, this clonotype turned up a few times. The gene calls are TRBV27 and TRBJ2-1; TRBD1 agrees at 10 bases. Germline values: CDR1 MNHEY, CDR2 SMNVEV (reference sequence). J was trimmed by 7 bases and V by 1 base; bases with no gene match: 4. CDR3 size: 15 residues. CDR3 sequence reads: CASSLLGQGLNEQFF. The DNA of the CDR3 is TGTGCCAGCAGTTTATTGGGACAGGGGTTAAATGAGCAGTTCTTC.

The V call is TRBV7-8, the J call TRBJ1-1; 7 positions agree with TRBD1. Per the germline V gene, CDR1 is SGHVS and CDR2 is FQNEAQ. The V gene end was trimmed by 3 bases and the J gene end by 1 base; junction bases not matched to a gene: 5. The CDR3 runs 15 residues. The CDR3 is CASSLGQLGNTEAFF. The CDR3 nucleotides are TGTGCCAGCAGCTTGGGACAGCTGGGGAACACTGAAGCTTTCTTT.

The V gene is TRBV5-1, the J gene TRBJ1-5; D unresolved. V was trimmed by 0 bases and J by 5 bases, leaving 9 bases between them. Per the germline V gene, CDR1 is SGHRS and CDR2 is YFSETQ. This CDR3 is built from 14 residues. As DNA, the CDR3 is TGCGCCAGCAGCTTGGGTTTCGGCGATCAGCCCCAGCATTTT. Translated: CASSLGFGDQPQHF.

This clonotype appeared a few times. The J gene is TRBJ2-7, the V gene TRBV6-2 or TRBV6-3, with 8 bases aligning to TRBD2. V trimming: 8 bases; J trimming: 4 bases; junction bases outside the gene matches: 13. In germline, CDR1 is MNHEY, CDR2 SVGEGT. The CDR3 covers 15 residues. The CDR3 sequence: CASGDLGREGYEQYV. The CDR3 DNA sequence: TGTGCCAGCGGTGACCTCGGACGGGAGGGGTACGAGCAGTACGTC.

This sequence joins TRBV29-1 and TRBJ1-4, with 10 positions matching TRBD1. The germline V gene has CDR1 SQVTM and CDR2 ANQGSEA. This CDR3 is built from 15 residues. The CDR3 DNA is TGCAGTGGCCGGGACAGGGGTTCAACTAATGAAAAACTGTTTTTT. Protein product: CSGRDRGSTNEKLFF.

This clonotype was seen a few times. The rearrangement joins TRBV10-3 to TRBJ2-7, with TRBD2 identical over 11 bases. The CDR3 has 19 residues. Germline V gene lookup returns CDR1 ENHRY and CDR2 SYGVKD. V shed 0 bases and J 4 bases; nucleotides not matched to a gene: 14. The CDR3 protein is CAISESSSFEASGRYEQYF. CDR3 coding DNA: TGTGCCATCAGTGAGTCGAGTTCTTTCGAGGCTAGCGGGAGGTACGAGCAGTACTTC.